This T cell receptor (beta chain) originates from a study of cytomegalovirus exposure and HLA in healthy donors. Study-level points and caveats: In an earlier analysis, about 90% or about 30%: the productive usage of most TCR beta V segments. Reportedly, diagnosis of cytomegalovirus status by the classifier showed high specificity and sensitivity. Among TCR beta chains, those listed as cytomegalovirus-associated numbered approximately 150. The presence/absence work took it that sequencing depth was about the same across donors.

Primers included in the PCR were 60 Vbeta and 13 Jbeta primers. Generated by immunoSEQ multiplex PCR, the TCRdb table keeps only in-frame clones and is missing some. The table includes about 120,000 clones, under 80% detected once. As concerns this clone: Its target is not known.

The sequenced material came from PBMCs. The origin of this receptor is a man in his sixties in good health and CMV-seropositive.

CDR3 coding DNA: TGTGCCAGCAGCTTATCCCTCGAGCAGTACTTC. It is translated as CASSLSLEQYF. J is TRBJ2-7 and V is TRBV11-2; D uncertain. V was pared by 2 bases and J by 6 bases, with 5 bases between. This CDR3 has 11 amino acids. Germline V lookup: CDR1 SGHAT, CDR2 FQNNGV. The entire variable domain, with the rest obtained from reference TRBV11-2 and TRBJ2-7, is as follows: EAGVAQSPRYKIIEKRQSVAFWCNPISGHATLYWYQQILGQGPKLLIQFQNNGVVDDSQLPKDRFSAERLKGVDSTLKIQPAKLEDSAVYLCASSLSLEQYFGPGTRLTVT.